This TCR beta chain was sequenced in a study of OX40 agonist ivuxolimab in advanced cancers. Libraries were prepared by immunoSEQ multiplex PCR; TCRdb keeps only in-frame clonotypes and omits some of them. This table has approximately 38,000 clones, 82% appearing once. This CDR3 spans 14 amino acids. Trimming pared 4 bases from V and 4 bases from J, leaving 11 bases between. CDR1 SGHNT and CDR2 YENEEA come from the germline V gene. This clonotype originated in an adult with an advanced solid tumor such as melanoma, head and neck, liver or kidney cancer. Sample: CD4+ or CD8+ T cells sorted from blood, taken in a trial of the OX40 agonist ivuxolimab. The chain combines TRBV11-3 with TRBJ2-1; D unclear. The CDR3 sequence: CASSSWAEYNEQFF. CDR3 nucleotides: TGTGCCAGCAGCTCATGGGCCGAGTACAATGAGCAGTTCTTC.